This TCR beta chain was captured by sequencing in a study of OX40 agonist ivuxolimab in advanced cancers. As for the study in general: Patients undergoing dose escalation presented with hepatocellular carcinoma, melanoma, renal cell or head and neck cancer. Enrollees could have had prior anti-PD-1, anti-PD-L1 or anti-CTLA-4 therapy, which about 42% had received.

Germline V gene data show CDR1 as SGHVS and CDR2 as FQNEAQ. V was trimmed by 4 bases and J by 1 base, leaving 14 bases between them. CDR3 size: 16 residues. Blood sampling took place at baseline, cycle 4 day 1, and cycle 7 day 1. Some clones are missing from TCRdb's copy, which holds only in-frame ones; the method was immunoSEQ multiplex PCR. This sample has roughly 56,000 clones; more than 70% occur once, and the top ten carry 2% to 3%. This sample comprised CD4+ or CD8+ T cells sorted from blood, obtained in a trial of the OX40 agonist ivuxolimab. The chain couples TRBV7-8 to TRBJ1-3; D might be TRBD1 (5 bases). This sequence was found in an adult with an advanced solid tumor such as melanoma, head and neck, liver or kidney cancer. The CDR3 nucleotides read TGTGCCAGCAGCTATGTCAGGGTGGGTTCTGGAAACACCATATATTTT. It yields the protein CASSYVRVGSGNTIYF.